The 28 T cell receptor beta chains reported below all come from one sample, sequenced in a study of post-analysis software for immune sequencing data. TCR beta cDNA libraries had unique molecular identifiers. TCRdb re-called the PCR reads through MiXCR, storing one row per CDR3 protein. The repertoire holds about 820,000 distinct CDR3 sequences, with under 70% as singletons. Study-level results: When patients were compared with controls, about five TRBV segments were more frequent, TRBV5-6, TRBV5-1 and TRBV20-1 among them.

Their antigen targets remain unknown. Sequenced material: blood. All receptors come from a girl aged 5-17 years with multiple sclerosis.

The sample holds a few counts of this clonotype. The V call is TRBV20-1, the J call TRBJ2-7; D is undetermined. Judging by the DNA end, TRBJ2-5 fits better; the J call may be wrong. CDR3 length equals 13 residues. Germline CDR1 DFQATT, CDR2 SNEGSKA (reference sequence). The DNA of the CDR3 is TGCAGTGCTAGAGAAAGATCAAGGCAGACCCAGTACTTC. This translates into CSARERSRQTQYF.

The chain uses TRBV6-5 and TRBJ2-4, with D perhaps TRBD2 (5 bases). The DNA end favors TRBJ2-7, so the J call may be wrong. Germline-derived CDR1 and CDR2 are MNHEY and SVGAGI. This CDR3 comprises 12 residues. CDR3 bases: TGTGCCAGCAGTCGGACTGCCTCCGAGCAGTACTTC. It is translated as CASSRTASEQYF.

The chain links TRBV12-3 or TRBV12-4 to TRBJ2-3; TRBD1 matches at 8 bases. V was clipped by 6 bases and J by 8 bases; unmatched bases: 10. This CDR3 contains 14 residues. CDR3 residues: CASSHEIQGGTQYF. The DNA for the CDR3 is TGTGCCAGCAGCCACGAAATACAGGGGGGTACGCAGTATTTT.

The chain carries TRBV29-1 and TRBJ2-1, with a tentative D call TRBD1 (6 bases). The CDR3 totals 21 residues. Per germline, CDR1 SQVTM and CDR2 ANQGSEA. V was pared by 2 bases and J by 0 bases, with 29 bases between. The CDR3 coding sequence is TGCAGCGTTGAAAAGGGAAGGGGCCGGGACACCTTCACGGTCTCCTACAATGAGCAGTTCTTC. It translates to CSVEKGRGRDTFTVSYNEQFF.

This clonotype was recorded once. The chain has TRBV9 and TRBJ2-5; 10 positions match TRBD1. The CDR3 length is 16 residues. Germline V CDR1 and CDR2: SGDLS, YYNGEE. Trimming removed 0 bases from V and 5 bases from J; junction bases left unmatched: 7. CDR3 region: CASSVAGQGVRETQYF. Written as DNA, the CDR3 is TGTGCCAGCAGCGTAGCAGGACAGGGGGTTAGGGAGACCCAGTACTTC. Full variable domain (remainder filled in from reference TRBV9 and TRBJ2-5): DSGVTQTPKHLITATGQRVTLRCSPRSGDLSVYWYQQSLDQGLQFLIQYYNGEERAKGNILERFSAQQFPDLHSELNLSSLELGDSALYFCASSVAGQGVRETQYFGPGTRLLVL.

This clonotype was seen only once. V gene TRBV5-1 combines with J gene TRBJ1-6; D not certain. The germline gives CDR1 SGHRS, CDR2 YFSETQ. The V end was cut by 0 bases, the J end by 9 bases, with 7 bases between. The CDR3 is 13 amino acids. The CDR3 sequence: CASSLAGVSPLHF. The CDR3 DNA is TGCGCCAGCAGCTTGGCCGGGGTTTCACCCCTCCACTTT.

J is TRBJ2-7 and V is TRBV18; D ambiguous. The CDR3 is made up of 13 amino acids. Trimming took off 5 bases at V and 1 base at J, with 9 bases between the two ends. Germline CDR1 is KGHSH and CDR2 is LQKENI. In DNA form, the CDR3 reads TGTGCCAGCTCAATGGACGGGTCCTACGAGCAGTACTTC. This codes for CASSMDGSYEQYF.

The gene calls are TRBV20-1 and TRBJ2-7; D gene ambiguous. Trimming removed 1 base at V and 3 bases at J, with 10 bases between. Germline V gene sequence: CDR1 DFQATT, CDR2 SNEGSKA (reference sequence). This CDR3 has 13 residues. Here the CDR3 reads CSARGVTNYEQYF. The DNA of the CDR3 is TGCAGTGCTAGAGGGGTAACTAACTACGAGCAGTACTTC.

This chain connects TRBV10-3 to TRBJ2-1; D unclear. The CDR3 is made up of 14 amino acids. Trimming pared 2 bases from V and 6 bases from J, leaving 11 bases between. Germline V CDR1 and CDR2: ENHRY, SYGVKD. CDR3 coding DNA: TGTGCCATCAGTGAGGCGTCCAAAGGCAATGAGCAGTTCTTC. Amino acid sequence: CAISEASKGNEQFF.

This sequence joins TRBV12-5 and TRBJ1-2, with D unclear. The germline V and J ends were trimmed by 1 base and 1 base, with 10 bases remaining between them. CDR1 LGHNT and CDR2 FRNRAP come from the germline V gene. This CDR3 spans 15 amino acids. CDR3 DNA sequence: TGTGCTAGTGGTTTGGGCGTAAGGGATAACTATGGCTACACCTTC. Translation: CASGLGVRDNYGYTF.

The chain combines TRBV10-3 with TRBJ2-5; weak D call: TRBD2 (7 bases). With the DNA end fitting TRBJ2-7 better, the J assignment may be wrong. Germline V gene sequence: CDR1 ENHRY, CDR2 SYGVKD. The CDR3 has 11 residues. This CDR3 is CAIKGGNEQYF. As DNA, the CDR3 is TGTGCCATCAAGGGGGGGAACGAGCAGTACTTC.

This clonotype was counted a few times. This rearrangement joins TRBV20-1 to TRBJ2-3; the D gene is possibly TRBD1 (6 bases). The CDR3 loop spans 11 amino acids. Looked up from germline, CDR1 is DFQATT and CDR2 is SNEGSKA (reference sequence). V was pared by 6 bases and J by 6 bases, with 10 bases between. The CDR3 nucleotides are TGCAGTGCGCTAACAGGGGATACGCAGTATTTT. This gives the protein CSALTGDTQYF.

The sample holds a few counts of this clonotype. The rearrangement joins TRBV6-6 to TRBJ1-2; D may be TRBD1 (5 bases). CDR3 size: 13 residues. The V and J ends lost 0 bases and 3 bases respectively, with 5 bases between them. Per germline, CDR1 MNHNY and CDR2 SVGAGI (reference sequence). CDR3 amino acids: CASSYSGDYGYTF. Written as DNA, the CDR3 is TGTGCCAGCAGTTACTCAGGGGACTATGGCTACACCTTC.

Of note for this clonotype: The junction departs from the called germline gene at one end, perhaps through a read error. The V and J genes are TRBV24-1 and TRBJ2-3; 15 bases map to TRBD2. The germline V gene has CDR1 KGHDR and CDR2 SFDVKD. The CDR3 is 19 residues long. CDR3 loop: CATSDPGLAGGFGTDTRYF. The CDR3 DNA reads TGTGCCACCAGTGACCCGGGACTAGCGGGAGGATTTGGCACAGATACGCGGTATTTT.

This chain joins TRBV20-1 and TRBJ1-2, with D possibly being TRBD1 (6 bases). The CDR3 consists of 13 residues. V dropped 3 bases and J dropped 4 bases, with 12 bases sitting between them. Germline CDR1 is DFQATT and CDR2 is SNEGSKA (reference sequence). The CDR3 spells CSASAGGVYGYTF. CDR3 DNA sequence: TGCAGTGCTAGCGCCGGGGGCGTCTATGGCTACACCTTC.

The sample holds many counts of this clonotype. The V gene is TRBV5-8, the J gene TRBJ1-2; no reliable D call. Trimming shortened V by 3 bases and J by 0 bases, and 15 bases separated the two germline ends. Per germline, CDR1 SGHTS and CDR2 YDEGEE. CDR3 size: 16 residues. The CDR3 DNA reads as TGTGCCAGCAGCTCGGGCCGGTGGGGATCTAACTATGGCTACACCTTC. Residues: CASSSGRWGSNYGYTF.

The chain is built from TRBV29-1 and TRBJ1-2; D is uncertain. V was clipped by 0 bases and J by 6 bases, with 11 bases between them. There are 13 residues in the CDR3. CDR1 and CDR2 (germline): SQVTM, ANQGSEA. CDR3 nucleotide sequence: TGCAGCGTTGAAGATCGATGGAGCCATGGCTACACCTTC. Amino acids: CSVEDRWSHGYTF.

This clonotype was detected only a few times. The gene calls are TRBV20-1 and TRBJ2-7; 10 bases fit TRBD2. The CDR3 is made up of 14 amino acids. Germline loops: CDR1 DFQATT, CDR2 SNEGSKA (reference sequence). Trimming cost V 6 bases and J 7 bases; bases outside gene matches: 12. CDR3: CSATPAGGVLEQYF. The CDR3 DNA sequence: TGCAGTGCCACCCCAGCGGGAGGGGTGTTGGAGCAGTACTTC.

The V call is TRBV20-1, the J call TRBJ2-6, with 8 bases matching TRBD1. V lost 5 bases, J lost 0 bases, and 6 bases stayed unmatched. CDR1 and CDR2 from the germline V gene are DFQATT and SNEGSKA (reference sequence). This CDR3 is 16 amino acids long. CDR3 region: CSAGQGMSSGANVLTF. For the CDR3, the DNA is TGCAGTGCTGGACAGGGTATGAGCTCTGGGGCCAACGTCCTGACTTTC.

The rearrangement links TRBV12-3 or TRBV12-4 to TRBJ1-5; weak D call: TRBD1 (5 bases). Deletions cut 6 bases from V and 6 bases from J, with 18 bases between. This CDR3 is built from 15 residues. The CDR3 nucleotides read TGTGCCAGCAGCCTAGCGAGGGGCTCCGTTCAGCCCCAGCATTTT. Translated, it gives CASSLARGSVQPQHF.

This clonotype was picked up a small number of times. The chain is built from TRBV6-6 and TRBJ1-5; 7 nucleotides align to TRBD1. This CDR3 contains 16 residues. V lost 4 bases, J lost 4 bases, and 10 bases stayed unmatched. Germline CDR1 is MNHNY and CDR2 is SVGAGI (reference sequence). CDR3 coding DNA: TGTGCCAGCAGTTCGGGGACAGCGTCCAGGAATCAGCCCCAGCATTTT. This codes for CASSSGTASRNQPQHF.

CDR3 in DNA: TGCAGCGTTGTCCCGGCGAACACTGAAGCTTTCTTT. Its protein is CSVVPANTEAFF. V usage is TRBV29-1 and J usage is TRBJ1-1; no definite D call. Germline-derived CDR1 and CDR2 are SQVTM and ANQGSEA. This CDR3 has 12 residues. V was shortened by 4 bases and J by 1 base, with 7 bases between the two germline ends.

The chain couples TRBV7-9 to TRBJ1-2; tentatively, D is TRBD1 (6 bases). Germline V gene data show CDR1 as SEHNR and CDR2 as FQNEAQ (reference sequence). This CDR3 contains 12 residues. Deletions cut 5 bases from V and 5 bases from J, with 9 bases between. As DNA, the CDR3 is TGTGCCAGCAGCGCGGACAGATATGGCTACACCTTC. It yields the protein CASSADRYGYTF.

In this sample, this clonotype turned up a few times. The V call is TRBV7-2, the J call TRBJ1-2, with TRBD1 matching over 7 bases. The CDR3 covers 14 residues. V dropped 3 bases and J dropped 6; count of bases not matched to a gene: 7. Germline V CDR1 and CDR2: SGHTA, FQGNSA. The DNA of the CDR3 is TGTGCCAGCAGCTTTGGACTGCAGGGGGATGGCTACACCTTC. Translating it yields CASSFGLQGDGYTF. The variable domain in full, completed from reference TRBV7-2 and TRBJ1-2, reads GAGVSQSPSNKVTEKGKDVELRCDPISGHTALYWYRQSLGQGLEFLIYFQGNSAPDKSGLPSDRFSAERTGGSVSTLTIQRTQQEDSAVYLCASSFGLQGDGYTFGSGTRLTVV.

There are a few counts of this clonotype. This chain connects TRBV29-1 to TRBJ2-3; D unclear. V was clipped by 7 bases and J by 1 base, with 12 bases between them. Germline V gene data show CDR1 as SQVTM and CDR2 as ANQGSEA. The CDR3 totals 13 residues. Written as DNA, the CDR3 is TGCAGCGGTCCGGCCCCGGGCACAGATACGCAGTATTTT. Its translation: CSGPAPGTDTQYF.

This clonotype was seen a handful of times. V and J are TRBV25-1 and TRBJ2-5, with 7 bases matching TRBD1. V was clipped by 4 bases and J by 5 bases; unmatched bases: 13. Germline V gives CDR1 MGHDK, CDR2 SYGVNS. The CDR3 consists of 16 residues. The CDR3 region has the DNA TGTGCCAGCAGTGGTGAGACAGGGTCTTTTGGGGAGACCCAGTACTTC. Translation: CASSGETGSFGETQYF.

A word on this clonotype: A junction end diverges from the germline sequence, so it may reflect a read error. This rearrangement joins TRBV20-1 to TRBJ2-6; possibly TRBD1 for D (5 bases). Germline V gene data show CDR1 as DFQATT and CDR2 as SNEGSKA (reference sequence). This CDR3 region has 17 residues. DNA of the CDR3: TGCAGTGCTAGTCGCAGGGCCGAGAGCTCTGAGGCCAACGTCCTGACTTTC. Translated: CSASRRAESSEANVLTF.

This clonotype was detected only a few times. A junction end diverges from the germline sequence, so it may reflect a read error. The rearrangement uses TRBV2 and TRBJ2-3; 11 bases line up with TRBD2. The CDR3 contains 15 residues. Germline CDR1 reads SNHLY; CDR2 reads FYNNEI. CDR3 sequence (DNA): TGTGCCAGCAGTGACCTAGCGGGGGGCACGGATACGCAGTATTTT. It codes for CASSDLAGGTDTQYF.